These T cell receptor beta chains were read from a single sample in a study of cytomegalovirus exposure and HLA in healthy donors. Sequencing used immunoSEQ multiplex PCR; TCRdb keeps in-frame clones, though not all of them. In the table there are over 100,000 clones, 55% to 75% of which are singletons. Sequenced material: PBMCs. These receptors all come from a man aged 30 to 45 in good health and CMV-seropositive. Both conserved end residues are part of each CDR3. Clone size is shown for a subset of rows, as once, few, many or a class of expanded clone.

CASSQGAEISEQFF	TRBV4-3	TRBJ2-1	NA
CASRPLAVYEQYF	TRBV6-1	TRBJ2-7	NA
CASSPSNPGQDNYGYTF	TRBV4-3	TRBJ1-2	NA
CASSVKQGGYTF	TRBV7-9	TRBJ1-2	NA
CASSSGQGVGGYTF	TRBV28	TRBJ1-2	NA
CASSLHRGQETQYF	TRBV5-6	TRBJ2-5	NA
CASSSTGNGYTF	TRBV27	TRBJ1-2	NA
CASSFLQGNSPLHF	TRBV28	TRBJ1-6	once
CASSFTGAGDIQYF	TRBV25-1	TRBJ2-4	NA
CASAYRAYNSPLHF	TRBV28	TRBJ1-6	once
CASSLVGVAEAFF	TRBV7-8	TRBJ1-1	NA
CASRGQPGDTQYF	TRBV11-3	TRBJ2-3	NA
CSVDMGQGASSYNEQFF	TRBV29-1	TRBJ2-1	NA
CSVGRTGGYEKLFF	TRBV29-1	TRBJ1-4	NA
CASIRQGSQETQYF	TRBV7-2	TRBJ2-5	NA
CASSSEGGSGETQYF	TRBV5-1	TRBJ2-5	NA
CASSQTSGGLYNEQLF	TRBV5-1	TRBJ2-1	NA
CSFERLWDTGELFF	TRBV7-9	TRBJ2-2	NA
CASSVASRLAGTYNEQFF	TRBV9	TRBJ2-1	NA
CASTRDRVDTEAFF	TRBV5-4	TRBJ1-1	NA
CANQPTPGYQPQHF	TRBV5-1	TRBJ1-5	NA
CASSLSTTGGTSGNTIYF	TRBV7-8	TRBJ1-3	NA
CASSLRVSGGYYNEQFF	TRBV5-1	TRBJ2-1	NA
CASSPPDYGYTF	TRBV9	TRBJ1-2	few
CASSLLVGGSLDTQYF	TRBV27	TRBJ2-3	NA
CASSPAQPDRDEQFF	TRBV4-3	TRBJ2-1	NA
CASSPLQGSTDTQYF	TRBV18	TRBJ2-3	once
CASSEGDRVPQHF	TRBV6-1	TRBJ1-5	NA
CASSISGQGSEKLFF	TRBV19	TRBJ1-4	NA
CASKLGYKGDSYNEQFF	TRBV7-9	TRBJ2-1	NA
CASSEFSYGYTF	TRBV6-4	TRBJ1-2	NA
CASSLNRDRGSSYNEQFF	TRBV18	TRBJ2-1	NA
CAISSGQGAGELFF	TRBV10-3	TRBJ2-2	NA
CASSIDRTSGGVTDTQYF	TRBV19	TRBJ2-3	NA
CATSRDRAGFNYEQYF	TRBV15	TRBJ2-7	few
CASSIYRGGAPDGYTF	TRBV19	TRBJ1-2	few
CASSLDQGLAGGFSYEQYF	TRBV11-2	NA	NA
CASSVGVEETQYF	TRBV9	TRBJ2-5	NA
CASSPRSLRTEAFF	TRBV23-1	TRBJ1-1	NA
CAWEGGDGYTF	TRBV30	TRBJ1-2	NA
CASSGRLGLAESTDTQYF	TRBV2	TRBJ2-3	few
CASSEFGQGLGTGHF	TRBV6-1	TRBJ1-6	NA